This is a list of T cell receptor beta chains from one sample in a study of blood T cell repertoires in COVID-19. Data came from immunoSEQ multiplex PCR; TCRdb stores just in-frame clones and leaves some out. The sample lists under 200,000 clones, roughly 78% occurring once. The sample taken for sequencing was peripheral blood. Source of these receptors: a man aged 70-80 years with active or convalescent COVID-19. Each CDR3 is given with its conserved first and last residue. The D gene is left open where the match is weak. Expanded clones are given a class, and other clones once, few, many or no size at all.

J gene: TRBJ2-1
V gene: TRBV30
D gene: TRBD1
CDR3 length: 14
clone size: NA
CDR3 DNA: TGTGCCTGGGGTATAGACAGGGCCTACAATGAGCAGTTCTTC
CDR3 protein: CAWGIDRAYNEQFF

J gene: TRBJ2-2
V gene: TRBV13
D gene: NA
CDR3 length: 13
clone size: large
CDR3 DNA: TGTGCCAGCAGCTTGGAGTGGACCGGGGAGCTGTTTTTT
CDR3 protein: CASSLEWTGELFF

J gene: TRBJ1-1
V gene: TRBV6-6
D gene: TRBD1
CDR3 length: 16
clone size: NA
CDR3 DNA: TGTGCCAGCAGGACGGGACAGCGGCTCATGAACACTGAAGCTTTCTTT
CDR3 protein: CASRTGQRLMNTEAFF

J gene: TRBJ1-1
V gene: TRBV18
D gene: TRBD1
CDR3 length: 16
clone size: NA
CDR3 DNA: TGTGCCAGCTCACCCATACAGGGGGCGCGGGGCACTGAAGCTTTCTTT
CDR3 protein: CASSPIQGARGTEAFF

J gene: TRBJ1-1
V gene: TRBV24-1
D gene: NA
CDR3 length: 13
clone size: NA
CDR3 DNA: TGTGCCACCAGTGATAGAGATGGCAGGGGATCTTTCTTT
CDR3 protein: CATSDRDGRGSFF

J gene: TRBJ2-7
V gene: TRBV30
D gene: TRBD1
CDR3 length: 15
clone size: NA
CDR3 DNA: TGTGCCTGGAGTGGAGGGACAGGTAGTTTCTACGAGCAGTACTTC
CDR3 protein: CAWSGGTGSFYEQYF

J gene: TRBJ2-1
V gene: TRBV29-1
D gene: TRBD2
CDR3 length: 14
clone size: few
CDR3 DNA: TGCAGCGTCGGGAGGGGCTTTGCCTACAATGAGCAGTTCTTC
CDR3 protein: CSVGRGFAYNEQFF

J gene: TRBJ2-2
V gene: TRBV30
D gene: TRBD2
CDR3 length: 15
clone size: NA
CDR3 DNA: TGTGCCTGGAGTGTGAGGACTAGCTCCACCGGGGAGCTGTTTTTT
CDR3 protein: CAWSVRTSSTGELFF

J gene: TRBJ2-7
V gene: TRBV11-3
D gene: NA
CDR3 length: 16
clone size: NA
CDR3 DNA: TGTGCCAGCAGCTCCGAAGGGCGCGGGGAAACCTACGAGCAGTACTTC
CDR3 protein: CASSSEGRGETYEQYF

J gene: TRBJ2-2
V gene: TRBV10-2
D gene: TRBD1
CDR3 length: 16
clone size: once
CDR3 DNA: TGCGCCAGCAGGGAGGGGGGACAGGGTATCCCCGGGGAGCTGTTTTTT
CDR3 protein: CASREGGQGIPGELFF

J gene: TRBJ1-1
V gene: TRBV27
D gene: TRBD1
CDR3 length: 13
clone size: NA
CDR3 DNA: TGTGCCAGCAGTTGGGACAGCAGCACTGAAGCTTTCTTT
CDR3 protein: CASSWDSSTEAFF

J gene: TRBJ2-7
V gene: TRBV3-1/TRBV3-2
D gene: NA
CDR3 length: 13
clone size: few
CDR3 DNA: TGTGCCACCTCGGACAGTCTGTCCTACGAGCAGTACTTC
CDR3 protein: CATSDSLSYEQYF

J gene: TRBJ1-2
V gene: TRBV29-1
D gene: NA
CDR3 length: 13
clone size: few
CDR3 DNA: TGCAGCGCATCACAGGCGTCCTCAGGGGGCTACACCTTC
CDR3 protein: CSASQASSGGYTF

J gene: TRBJ1-2
V gene: TRBV7-2
D gene: NA
CDR3 length: 16
clone size: NA
CDR3 DNA: TGTGCCAGCAGCTTAGACTCTCGGGGTAGTGCCTATGGCTACACCTTC
CDR3 protein: CASSLDSRGSAYGYTF

J gene: TRBJ2-1
V gene: TRBV3-1/TRBV3-2
D gene: NA
CDR3 length: 14
clone size: once
CDR3 DNA: TGTGCCAGCAGCCTCAGGGGTTGGGACAATGAGCAGTTCTTC
CDR3 protein: CASSLRGWDNEQFF

J gene: TRBJ1-1
V gene: TRBV7-3
D gene: TRBD1
CDR3 length: 14
clone size: NA
CDR3 DNA: TGTGCCAGCAGCCTCCAGGGGGGAGCCACTGAAGCTTTCTTT
CDR3 protein: CASSLQGGATEAFF

J gene: TRBJ2-6
V gene: TRBV6-6
D gene: TRBD1
CDR3 length: 18
clone size: NA
CDR3 DNA: TGTGCCAGCAGTCGAACCGGGACAGAGAGCTCTGGGGCCAACGTCCTGACTTTC
CDR3 protein: CASSRTGTESSGANVLTF

J gene: TRBJ1-2
V gene: TRBV11-2
D gene: NA
CDR3 length: 12
clone size: NA
CDR3 DNA: TGTGCCAGCAGCTTAGTTGGAGGGAGATACACCTTC
CDR3 protein: CASSLVGGRYTF

J gene: TRBJ1-3
V gene: TRBV6-5
D gene: NA
CDR3 length: 11
clone size: NA
CDR3 DNA: TGTGCCAGCAGTTCGAGGGGGTGGTTTTTCTTT
CDR3 protein: CASSSRGWFFF

J gene: TRBJ1-5
V gene: TRBV7-9
D gene: TRBD1
CDR3 length: 14
clone size: NA
CDR3 DNA: TGTGCCAGCAGCTCGGGACAGGGAAATCAGCCCCAGCATTTT
CDR3 protein: CASSSGQGNQPQHF

J gene: TRBJ2-1
V gene: TRBV7-2
D gene: NA
CDR3 length: 15
clone size: NA
CDR3 DNA: TGTGCCAGCAGCGCAACTAGGGGGGGCTCGGATGAGCAGTTCTTC
CDR3 protein: CASSATRGGSDEQFF

J gene: TRBJ1-1
V gene: TRBV11-3
D gene: NA
CDR3 length: 14
clone size: NA
CDR3 DNA: TGTGCCAGCAGCCCGGCTGGGGGGGACACTGAAGCTTTCTTT
CDR3 protein: CASSPAGGDTEAFF